This T cell receptor beta chain was recorded in a study of blood T cells in healthy people across ages (dated by TCRdb to between 2014 and 2016). Regarding the research as a whole: In model experiments, template switching captured about one uniquely barcoded TCR beta cDNA molecule for every two T cells. Age-related changes in TCR beta repertoire diversity were measured in the study by deep sequencing normalized with unique cDNA molecular identifiers. Two additional independent replicas of 1 million unique cDNA reads from the same blood draw were analyzed for two donors (one aged 18 to 29 and one aged 80 or older). Donors were grouped into four age groups: young (average roughly 15 years), middle-aged (39), aged (approximately 58) and long-lived (roughly 80). The paper's findings and limits, for the study overall: Estimates of total diversity based on one million sequenced T cells were considered lower bounds and underestimates. Because donor CMV infection status was unknown, age-related changes in expanded clonotypes were potentially confounded. Observed TCR beta diversity per million T cells fell roughly linearly with age, and a significant reduction was already apparent by age about 36. The percentage of naive T cells measured by flow cytometry correlated strongly with observed TCR beta diversity. The long-lived group showed more naive CD4+ T cells, fewer expanded clones and increased TCR diversity than the aged group, suggesting age selection. Since profiling was done on bulk unsorted PBMCs, naive and antigen-experienced compartments could not be conclusively compared.

This clonotype has a handful of counts. What this receptor recognizes is not known. No base qualities exist here, and no much larger clone lies one base off it. Its CDR3 holds 13 amino acids, cysteine through phenylalanine. The read is trimmed to its CDR3 DNA, 39 bases read in frame from base 1. Sequences SEHNR (CDR1) and FQNEAQ (CDR2) are obtained from the germline V gene (reference sequence). V is shortened by 8 bases, J by 1 base, and the region joining them spans 8 bases. The library was produced with 5' RACE. Sequencing instrument: Illumina HiSeq 2500. A second PCR of about 6 to 11 cycles was performed with a sample-barcoded 5' primer and a J-beta primer mix. A template-switch 5' adaptor carrying 12 random nucleotides introduced a unique molecular identifier onto each TCR beta cDNA molecule. Each sample yielded at least 3 million CDR3-containing paired-end reads. The Mint cDNA synthesis kit, primed by a TRBC-specific oligonucleotide, was used to synthesize first-strand cDNA from all RNA. Following uracil-DNA glycosylase treatment, all cDNA underwent a first 18-cycle PCR with the universal primers M1SS and BC2_uni_R. On the study's bioinformatics: For normalization, 1 million high-quality reads were randomly selected from each sample, with every read carrying a distinct molecular identifier. Reads sharing molecular identifiers were discarded rather than binned into consensus sequences. CDR3 identification, clonotype clustering and error correction used MiTCR with a Q25 quality threshold and the strictest error-elimination algorithm. Lower-bound total TCR beta diversity was estimated with a nonparametric unseen species model using Euler transformation. The public reads were reprocessed in TCRdb via fastp at Q25 and MiXCR, keeping in-frame beta chains. Rows with a matching CDR3 protein are joined into one entry that keeps the most common DNA and genes. TCRdb assigned the V and J calls; the authors' analysis was not used. This sample is represented by more than 900,000 distinct CDR3 sequences; approximately 26% of them were singletons. The ten largest make up about 0.72% of the sample.

The 39 donors, aged about 6 to 95 years, were systemically healthy Caucasian individuals from Russia. Each donor gave about 9.7 milliliters of peripheral blood, drawn into EDTA-treated Vacutainer tubes. Ficoll-Paque density-gradient centrifugation was used to isolate PBMCs, with at least 7 million per sample. Trizol reagent was used to extract total RNA from the PBMCs, yielding at least 5 micrograms per sample. For every donor, flow cytometry on a PBMC aliquot measured the percentage of naive CD45RAhigh/CD27high T cells. The sample also formed part of further work on T cells of mothers and their children. The second study also describes: The donors were nine systemically healthy Caucasian individuals, made up of three mothers and their six children. cDNA synthesis used all of the extracted RNA, with 1.5 ug of RNA in each 15 ul reaction. In the second PCR, sample barcodes and 2-4 random nucleotides were introduced via the M1S primer. Over 8 million TCR beta CDR3 reads came from each mother, compared with a few million reads from each child. Thymic selection shapes the output of TCR recombination in a similar way in related and unrelated pairs, and inherited differences have a minor effect. Normalized repertoire overlap in related mother-child pairs was always slightly higher than in unrelated mother-child pairs, but the difference was never significant. With a sensitivity of about 100 clones per million clonotypes, no persistent microchimeric T cell clones were detected. In the study, deep NGS was used to compare the TCR beta repertoires of mothers and children, and features distinguishing related mother-child pairs from unrelated individuals were sought. Mothers averaged about 37 +/- 4 years of age and children averaged about 10 +/- 4 years. After adapters were ligated using NEBNext reagents, the libraries underwent 100+100 nt paired-end sequencing on an Illumina HiSeq 2000. To avoid cross-contamination, the mother libraries and the child libraries were prepared a month apart and sequenced in separate runs. For each donor, between about 450,000 and 2,300,000 distinct TCR beta clonotypes were identified. Naive TCR beta clonotypes were estimated from low-frequency clonotypes matched to each donor's FACS-determined naive share, without sorting.

The sequencing sample was made of blood. The chain was built from TRBV7-9 and TRBJ2-2; a weak D assignment points to TRBD1 (5 bases agree). The receptor comes from a girl under 10 years old in good health. CDR3 reads: CASGAQNTGELFF. The bases read TGTGCCAGCGGGGCCCAGAACACCGGGGAGCTGTTTTTT.